This paragraph covers one T cell receptor (beta chain) sequence. The entry originates in a study of blood T cell repertoires in COVID-19. As for the study in general: Samples of COVID-19 (acute and convalescent) were obtained from the United States, Italy and Spain. T cells, B-cell-depleted T cells, or PBMCs supplied cDNA or gDNA.

In the original analysis: By means of reference gene primer amplification, nucleated cell counts were estimated. Data came from immunoSEQ multiplex PCR; TCRdb stores just in-frame clones and leaves some out. V, J and clone size were drawn from that table, and D and trimming were deduced from the DNA. The sample carries 250,000 or so clones, 88% recorded once. With 5 bases clipped from V and 2 bases from J, the junction kept 4 bases outside the gene matches. CDR1 and CDR2 (germline): LGHNT, FRNRAP. The CDR3 runs 14 residues. V gene TRBV12-5 combines with J gene TRBJ2-5; 8 bases align to TRBD1. Material for sequencing was peripheral blood. The TCR comes from a woman aged 60-75 years with acute or convalescent COVID-19. CDR3 loop: CASGPNRGQETQYF. The CDR3 nucleotides read TGTGCTAGTGGTCCGAACAGGGGGCAAGAGACCCAGTACTTC.